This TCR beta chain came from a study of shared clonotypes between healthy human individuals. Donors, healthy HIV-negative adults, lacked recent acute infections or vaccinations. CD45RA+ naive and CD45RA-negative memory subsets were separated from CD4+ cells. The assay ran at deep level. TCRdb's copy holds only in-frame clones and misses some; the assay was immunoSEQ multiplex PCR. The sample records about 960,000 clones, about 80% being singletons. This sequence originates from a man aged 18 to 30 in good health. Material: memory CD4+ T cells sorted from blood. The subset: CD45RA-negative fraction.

The CDR3 here is CASSQSETGDGYTF. The CDR3 region has the DNA TGTGCCAGCAGCCAATCTGAGACAGGGGATGGCTACACCTTC. V is TRBV16 and J is TRBJ1-2, with 8 positions matching TRBD1. Germline V CDR1 and CDR2: KGHSY, FQNENV. V lost 0 bases, J lost 6 bases, and 3 bases stayed unmatched. The CDR3 is 14 residues long.